The sequence of this T cell receptor (beta chain) was determined in a study of T-cell reconstitution after alpha-beta-depleted transplantation in children. Study-level points and caveats: It was surviving recipient T cells and thymic progenitors that gave some patients high TCRbeta diversity at day 60. T-cell counts and diversity at one year post-transplant came mainly from newly produced T cells.

For this clonotype: Its antigen is not known.

The junction had 4 bases not matched to a gene; V was cut back by 6 bases and J by 0 bases. This CDR3 is built from 14 residues. Germline-derived CDR1 and CDR2 are SQVTM and ANQGSEA. Unique molecular identifiers featured in how the TCRbeta library was prepared. One entry per CDR3 protein, called by TCRdb with MiXCR from the PCR reads. The sample lists more than 400,000 distinct CDR3 sequences, roughly 11% occurring once. This specimen was PBMCs, mostly from graft donor cells, taken 180 days after TCRalphabeta/CD19-depleted stem cell transplant. This chain uses TRBV29-1 with TRBJ1-5, with 8 nucleotides matching TRBD1. The receptor's source is a female patient between 2 and 10 years old who had a stem cell transplant for aplastic anemia, so the T cells may come from the graft donor. The DNA for the CDR3 is TGCAGCGTGCGGGACAGGAATAGCAATCAGCCCCAGCATTTT. Amino acids: CSVRDRNSNQPQHF.